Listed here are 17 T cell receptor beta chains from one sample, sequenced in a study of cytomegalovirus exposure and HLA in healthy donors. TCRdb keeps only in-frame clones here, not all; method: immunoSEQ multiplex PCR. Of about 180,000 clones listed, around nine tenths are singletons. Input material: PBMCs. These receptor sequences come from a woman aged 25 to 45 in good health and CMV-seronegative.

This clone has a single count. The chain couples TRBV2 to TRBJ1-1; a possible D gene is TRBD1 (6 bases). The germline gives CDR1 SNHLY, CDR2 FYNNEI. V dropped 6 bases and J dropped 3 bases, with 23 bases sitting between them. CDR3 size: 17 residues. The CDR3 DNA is TGTGCCAGCAGCACTCTTGAAGGGGACCCAGGGGACACTGAAGCTTTCTTT. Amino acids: CASSTLEGDPGDTEAFF.

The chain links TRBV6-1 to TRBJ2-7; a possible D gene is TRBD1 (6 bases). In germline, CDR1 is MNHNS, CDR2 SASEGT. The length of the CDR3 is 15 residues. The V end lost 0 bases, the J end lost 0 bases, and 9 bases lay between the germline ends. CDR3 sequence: CASSEAPQGSYEQYF. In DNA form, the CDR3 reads TGTGCCAGCAGTGAAGCCCCACAGGGCTCCTACGAGCAGTACTTC.

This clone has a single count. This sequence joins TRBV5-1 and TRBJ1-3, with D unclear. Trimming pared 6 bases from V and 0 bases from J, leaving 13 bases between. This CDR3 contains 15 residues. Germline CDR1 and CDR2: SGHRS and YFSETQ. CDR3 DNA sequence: TGCGCCAGCACCCCGGGTGGCAACTCTGGAAACACCATATATTTT. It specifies CASTPGGNSGNTIYF.

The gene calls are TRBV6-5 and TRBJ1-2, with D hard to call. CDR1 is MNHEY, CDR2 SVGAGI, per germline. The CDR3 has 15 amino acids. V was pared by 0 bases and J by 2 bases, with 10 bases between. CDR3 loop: CASSYSRYANYGYTF. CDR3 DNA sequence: TGTGCCAGCAGTTACTCGCGGTACGCCAACTATGGCTACACCTTC.

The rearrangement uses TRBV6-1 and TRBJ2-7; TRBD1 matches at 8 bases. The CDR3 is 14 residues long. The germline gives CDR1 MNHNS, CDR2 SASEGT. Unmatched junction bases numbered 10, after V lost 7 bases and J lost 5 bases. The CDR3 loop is CASIWTGTSDEQYF. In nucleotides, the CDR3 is TGTGCCAGCATTTGGACAGGGACGTCCGACGAGCAGTACTTC.

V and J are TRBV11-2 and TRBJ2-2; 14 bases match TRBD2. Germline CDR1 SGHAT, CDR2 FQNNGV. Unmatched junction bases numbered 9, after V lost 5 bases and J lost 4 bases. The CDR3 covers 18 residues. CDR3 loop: CASSGGTSGGYPTGELFF. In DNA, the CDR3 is TGTGCCAGCAGCGGGGGGACTAGCGGGGGTTATCCCACCGGGGAGCTGTTTTTT.

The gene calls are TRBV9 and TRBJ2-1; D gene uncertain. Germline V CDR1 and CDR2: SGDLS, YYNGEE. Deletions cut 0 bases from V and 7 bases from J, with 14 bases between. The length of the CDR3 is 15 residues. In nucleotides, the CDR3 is TGTGCCAGCAGCGTAGTCCCGGTAGCAAAAAATGAGCAGTTCTTC. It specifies CASSVVPVAKNEQFF.

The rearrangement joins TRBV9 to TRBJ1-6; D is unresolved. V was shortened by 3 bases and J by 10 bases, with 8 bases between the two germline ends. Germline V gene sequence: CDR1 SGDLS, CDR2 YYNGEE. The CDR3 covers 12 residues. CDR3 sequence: CASSGLTSPLHF. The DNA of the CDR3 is TGTGCCAGCAGCGGACTAACCTCACCCCTCCACTTT.

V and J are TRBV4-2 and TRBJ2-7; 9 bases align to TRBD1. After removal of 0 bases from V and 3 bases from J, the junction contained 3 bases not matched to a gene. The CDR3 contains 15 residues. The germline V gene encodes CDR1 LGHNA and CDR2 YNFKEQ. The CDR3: CASSQEGTGFYEQYF. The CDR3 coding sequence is TGTGCCAGCAGCCAAGAAGGGACAGGGTTCTACGAGCAGTACTTC.

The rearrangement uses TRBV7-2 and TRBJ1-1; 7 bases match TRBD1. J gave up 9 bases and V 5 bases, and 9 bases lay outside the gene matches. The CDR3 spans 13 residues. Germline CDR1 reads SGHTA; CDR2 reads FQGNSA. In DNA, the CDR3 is TGTGCCAGCAGCAGGACAGGCTCGCGTCAAGCTTTCTTT. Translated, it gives CASSRTGSRQAFF.

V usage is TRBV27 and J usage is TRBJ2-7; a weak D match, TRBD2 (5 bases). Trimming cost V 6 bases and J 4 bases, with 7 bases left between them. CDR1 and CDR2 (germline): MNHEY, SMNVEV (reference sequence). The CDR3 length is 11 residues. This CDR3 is CASRGLYEQYF. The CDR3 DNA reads TGTGCCAGCAGAGGACTGTACGAGCAGTACTTC.

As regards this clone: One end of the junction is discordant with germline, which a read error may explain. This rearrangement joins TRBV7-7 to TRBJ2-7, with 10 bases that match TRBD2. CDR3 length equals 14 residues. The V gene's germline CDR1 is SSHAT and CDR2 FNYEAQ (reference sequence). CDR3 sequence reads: CASSLDSSGGEQYF. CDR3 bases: TGTGCTAGCAGCTTAGATTCTAGCGGGGGTGAGCAGTACTTC.

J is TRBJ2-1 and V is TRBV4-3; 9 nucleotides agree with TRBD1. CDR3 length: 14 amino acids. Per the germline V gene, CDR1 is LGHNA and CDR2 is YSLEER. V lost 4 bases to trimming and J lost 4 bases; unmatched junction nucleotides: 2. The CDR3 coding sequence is TGCGCCAGCAGCCCCGGACAGGGGTACAATGAGCAGTTCTTC. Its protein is CASSPGQGYNEQFF.

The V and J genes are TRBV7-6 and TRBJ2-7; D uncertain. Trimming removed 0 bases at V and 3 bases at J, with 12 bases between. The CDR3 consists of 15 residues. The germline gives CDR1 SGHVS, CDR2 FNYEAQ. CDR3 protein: CASSLAHTSIYEQYF. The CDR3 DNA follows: TGTGCCAGCAGCTTAGCCCACACGTCCATCTACGAGCAGTACTTC.

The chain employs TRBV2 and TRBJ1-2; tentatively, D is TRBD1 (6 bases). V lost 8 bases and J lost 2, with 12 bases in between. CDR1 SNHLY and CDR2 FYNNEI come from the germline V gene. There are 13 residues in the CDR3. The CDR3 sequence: CASVIQGNYGYTF. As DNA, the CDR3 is TGTGCCAGCGTCATACAGGGAAACTATGGCTACACCTTC.

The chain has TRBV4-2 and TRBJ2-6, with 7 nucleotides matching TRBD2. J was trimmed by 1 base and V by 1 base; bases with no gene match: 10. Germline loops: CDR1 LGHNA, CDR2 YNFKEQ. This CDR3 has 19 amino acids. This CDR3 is CASSQGGSGVISGANVLTF. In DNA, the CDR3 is TGTGCCAGCAGCCAAGGGGGGAGCGGGGTGATTTCTGGGGCCAACGTCCTGACTTTC.

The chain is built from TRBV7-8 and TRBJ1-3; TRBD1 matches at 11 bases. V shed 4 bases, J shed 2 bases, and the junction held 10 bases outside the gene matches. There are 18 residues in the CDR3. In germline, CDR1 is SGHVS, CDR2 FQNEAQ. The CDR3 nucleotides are TGTGCCAGCAGCTCCGGGGAGAAGGGACAGGGGGCTGGAAACACCATATATTTT. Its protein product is CASSSGEKGQGAGNTIYF. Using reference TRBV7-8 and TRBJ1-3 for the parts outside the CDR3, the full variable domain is GAGVSQSPRYKVAKRGQDVALRCDPISGHVSLFWYQQALGQGPEFLTYFQNEAQLDKSGLPSDRFFAERPEGSVSTLKIQRTQQEDSAVYLCASSSGEKGQGAGNTIYFGEGSWLTVV.